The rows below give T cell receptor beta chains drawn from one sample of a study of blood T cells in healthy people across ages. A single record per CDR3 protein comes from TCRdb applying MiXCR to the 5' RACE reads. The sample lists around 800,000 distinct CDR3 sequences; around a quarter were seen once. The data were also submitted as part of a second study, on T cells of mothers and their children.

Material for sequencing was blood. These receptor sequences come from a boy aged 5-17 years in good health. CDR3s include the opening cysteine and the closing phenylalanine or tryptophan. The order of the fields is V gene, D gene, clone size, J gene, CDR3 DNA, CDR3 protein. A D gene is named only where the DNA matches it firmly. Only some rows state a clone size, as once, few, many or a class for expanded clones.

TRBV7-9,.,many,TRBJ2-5,TGTGCCAGCAGCTTAGCGCTAGGTCTCCAAGAGACCCAGTACTTC,CASSLALGLQETQYF
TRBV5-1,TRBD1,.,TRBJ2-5,TGCGCCAGCAGCTTCCAGGACAGGGGGGAGACCCAGTACTTC,CASSFQDRGETQYF
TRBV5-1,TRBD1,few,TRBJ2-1,TGCGCCAGCAGCGGACAGGGGGGTCGGGGTAGCGGGTTCTGGAGCTCCTACAATGAGCAGTTCTTC,CASSGQGGRGSGFWSSYNEQFF
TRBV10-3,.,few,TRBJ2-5,TGTGCCATCACCCTCTCAAGGCTCCAAGAGACCCAGTACTTC,CAITLSRLQETQYF
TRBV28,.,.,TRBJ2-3,TGTGCCAGCAGTACTGCGCGAAGGGGGGATACAGATACGCAGTATTTT,CASSTARRGDTDTQYF
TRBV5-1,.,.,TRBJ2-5,TGCGCCAGCAGCGCCACTTCCCAGGGGGGGGAGACCCAGTACTTC,CASSATSQGGETQYF
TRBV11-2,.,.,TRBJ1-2,TGTGCCAGCAGCTTAGGGACAGTCCATGGCTACACCTTC,CASSLGTVHGYTF
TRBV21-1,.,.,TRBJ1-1,TGTGCCAGCAGCCGGACCGGGACAGGGCAGACTGAAGCTTTCTTT,CASSRTGTGQTEAFF
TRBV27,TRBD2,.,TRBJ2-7,TGTGCCAGCAGTAAAGTACTAGCGGGGGACTCCTACGAGCAGTACTTC,CASSKVLAGDSYEQYF
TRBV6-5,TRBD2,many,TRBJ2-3,TGTGCCAGCAGGACGGGACTAGCGGGCACAGATACGCAGTATTTT,CASRTGLAGTDTQYF
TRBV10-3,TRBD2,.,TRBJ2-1,TGTGCCATCAGTGAGCCCTGGACTAGCGGGGTTGGTGAGCAGTTCTTC,CAISEPWTSGVGEQFF
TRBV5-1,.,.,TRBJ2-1,TGCGCCAGCAGCTTGTTCGGGGATTCCTCCTACAATGAGCAGTTCTTC,CASSLFGDSSYNEQFF
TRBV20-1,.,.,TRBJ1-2,TGCAGTGCTAGAGGGACGGGGGGCGGCTACACCTTC,CSARGTGGGYTF
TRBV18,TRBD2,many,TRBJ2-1,TGTGCCAGCTCACCAGTCGGGGGGGGAAATGAGCAGTTCTTC,CASSPVGGGNEQFF
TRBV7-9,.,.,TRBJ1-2,TGTGCCAGCAGCCCGACCCGGGACCTAGGACACACCTTC,CASSPTRDLGHTF
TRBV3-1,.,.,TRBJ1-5,TGTGCCAGCAGCCAAGATTTTCAGGGGCCGCCCCAGCATTTT,CASSQDFQGPPQHF
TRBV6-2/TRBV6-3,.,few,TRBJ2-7,TGTGCCAGCAGTTACTCGCGAGGAACCCACGAGCAGTACTTC,CASSYSRGTHEQYF
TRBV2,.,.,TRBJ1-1,TGTGCCAGCCGGACAGCGTGGAGGTCTGAAGCTTTCTTT,CASRTAWRSEAFF
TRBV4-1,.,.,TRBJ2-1,TGCGCCAGCAGCCAAGAGGGGGTCCCCTACAATGAGCAGTTCTTC,CASSQEGVPYNEQFF
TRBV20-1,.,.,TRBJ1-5,TGCAGTGCTGGACGCTCACCCACAGGGCTTAGGGACAATCAGCCCCAGCATTTT,CSAGRSPTGLRDNQPQHF
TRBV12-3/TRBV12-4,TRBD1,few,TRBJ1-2,TGTGCCAGCACCGCGAGGGACAGGGCCCGCTTTAACTATGGCTACACCTTC,CASTARDRARFNYGYTF
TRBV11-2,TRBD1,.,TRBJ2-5,TGTGCCAGCAGCTCCTGGGACAGGGGGCGCGGAGAGACCCAGTACTTC,CASSSWDRGRGETQYF
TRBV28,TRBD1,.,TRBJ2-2,TGTGCCAGCAGTCCGGACAGGGGGCGATTTTACACCGGGGAGCTGTTTTTT,CASSPDRGRFYTGELFF
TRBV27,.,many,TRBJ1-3,TGTGCCAGCAGCGTATCCTCTGGAAACACCATATATTTT,CASSVSSGNTIYF
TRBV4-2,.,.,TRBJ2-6,TGTGCCAGCAGCCAAGAAGCCGGAATTGGGGCCAACGTCCTGACTTTC,CASSQEAGIGANVLTF
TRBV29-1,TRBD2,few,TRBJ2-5,TGCAGTGGGGCGGTAGCGGGAGAGGGGGTAGGAGAGACCCAGTACTTC,CSGAVAGEGVGETQYF
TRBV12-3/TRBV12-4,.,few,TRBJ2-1,TGTGCCAGCAGCAACGACAATGAGCAGTTCTTC,CASSNDNEQFF
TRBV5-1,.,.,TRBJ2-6,TGCGCCAGCAGCAGCAGGGACAACTCTGGGGCCAACGTCCTGACTTTC,CASSSRDNSGANVLTF
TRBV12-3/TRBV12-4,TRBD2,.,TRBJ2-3,TGTGCCAGCAGTTTAGGCGCTAGCGGGGGCACAGATACGCAGTATTTT,CASSLGASGGTDTQYF
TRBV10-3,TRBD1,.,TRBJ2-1,TGTGCCACCGTCGGGACAGGGTCGGAGGAGCAGTTCTTC,CATVGTGSEEQFF
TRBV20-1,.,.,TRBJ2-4,TGCAGTGCTAGGCCGGACCCCTGGGGGAACATTCAGTACTTC,CSARPDPWGNIQYF
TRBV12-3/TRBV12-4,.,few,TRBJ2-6,TGTGCCAGCAGTCCGGTAGGGTTGGGTTCTGGGGCCAGCGTCCTGACTTTC,CASSPVGLGSGASVLTF
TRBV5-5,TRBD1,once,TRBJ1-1,TGTGCCAGCAGCCCGGACAGGTTGGGGGACACTGAAGCTTTCTTT,CASSPDRLGDTEAFF
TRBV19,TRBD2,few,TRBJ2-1,TGTGCCAGTAGTATAACGAGCGGGGGCGGCAATGAGCAGTTCTTC,CASSITSGGGNEQFF
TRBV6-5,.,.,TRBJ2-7,TGTGCCAGCAGTGTAGCGGAACGCTACGAGCAGTACTTC,CASSVAERYEQYF
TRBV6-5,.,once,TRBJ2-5,TGTGCCAGCAGTTCTTATGGTGAAGAGACCCAGTACTTC,CASSSYGEETQYF
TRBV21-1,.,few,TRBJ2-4,TGTGCCAGCCGGGCAGGGCACATAGCCAAAAACATTCAGTACTTC,CASRAGHIAKNIQYF
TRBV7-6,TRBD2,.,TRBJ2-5,TGTGCCAGCAGCTTAACCGGGACTAGCGGCCACGGGACCCAGTACTTC,CASSLTGTSGHGTQYF
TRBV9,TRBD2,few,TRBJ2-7,TGTGCCAGCAGCGTAGGAGAGCGGGGGGGTTCGGTCTTACACGAGCAGTACTTC,CASSVGERGGSVLHEQYF
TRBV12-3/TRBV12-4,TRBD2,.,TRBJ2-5,TGTGCCAGCAGTCCTAGTGGCGGGGGGCTGGAGACCCAGTACTTC,CASSPSGGGLETQYF
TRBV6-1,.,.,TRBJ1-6,TGTGCCAGCAGTCTTCGACAGGCGAGCTCCTATAATTCACCCCTCCACTTT,CASSLRQASSYNSPLHF
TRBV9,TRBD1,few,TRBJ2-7,TGTGCCAGCAGCGTTGGGGGACAGCCAACCTACGAGCAGTACTTC,CASSVGGQPTYEQYF
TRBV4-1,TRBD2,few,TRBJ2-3,TGCGCCAGCAGCCAAGATCTCGGGGGGGCGACAGATACGCAGTATTTT,CASSQDLGGATDTQYF
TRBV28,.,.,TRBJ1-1,TGTGCCAGCAGCACCCCGGGACACCCCGAAGCTTTCTTT,CASSTPGHPEAFF
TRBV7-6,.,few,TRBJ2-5,TGTGCCAGCAGCTTAGCCGGATCGGGGACCCAGTACTTC,CASSLAGSGTQYF
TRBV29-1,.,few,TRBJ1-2,TGCAGCGTTGGGAGGGCCTCTGGGGGCTACACCTTC,CSVGRASGGYTF
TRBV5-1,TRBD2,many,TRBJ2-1,TGTGCCAGCAGCTTATCCGGGGGGTCCTCCTACAATGAGCAGTTCTTC,CASSLSGGSSYNEQFF
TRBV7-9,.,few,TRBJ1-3,TGTGCCAGCAGCTTTCCCCAAGTAGACTCTGGAAACACCATATATTTT,CASSFPQVDSGNTIYF
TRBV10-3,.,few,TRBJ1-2,TGTGCCATCAGTGAACTGAGAAGGGATCATGGCTACACCTTC,CAISELRRDHGYTF
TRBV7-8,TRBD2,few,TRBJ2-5,TGTGCCAGCAGCTCCTTAGCGGGGTTGGAGACCCAGTACTTC,CASSSLAGLETQYF
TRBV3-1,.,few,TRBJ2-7,TGTGCCAGCAGCCAAGTAGGGGGACTCCTAGGCGAGCAGTACTTC,CASSQVGGLLGEQYF
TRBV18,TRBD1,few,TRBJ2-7,TGTGCCAGCTCAAGGGGACAGCCACCCACCCACGAGCAGTACTTC,CASSRGQPPTHEQYF
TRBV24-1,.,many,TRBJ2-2,TGTGCCACCAGCCATGATACCCCGAGGGACTTTCAGGGCACCGGGGAGCTGTTTTTT,CATSHDTPRDFQGTGELFF
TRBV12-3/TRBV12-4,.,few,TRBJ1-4,TGTGCCAGCAGCCGACCAGGGACGTTTGAAAAACTGTTTTTT,CASSRPGTFEKLFF